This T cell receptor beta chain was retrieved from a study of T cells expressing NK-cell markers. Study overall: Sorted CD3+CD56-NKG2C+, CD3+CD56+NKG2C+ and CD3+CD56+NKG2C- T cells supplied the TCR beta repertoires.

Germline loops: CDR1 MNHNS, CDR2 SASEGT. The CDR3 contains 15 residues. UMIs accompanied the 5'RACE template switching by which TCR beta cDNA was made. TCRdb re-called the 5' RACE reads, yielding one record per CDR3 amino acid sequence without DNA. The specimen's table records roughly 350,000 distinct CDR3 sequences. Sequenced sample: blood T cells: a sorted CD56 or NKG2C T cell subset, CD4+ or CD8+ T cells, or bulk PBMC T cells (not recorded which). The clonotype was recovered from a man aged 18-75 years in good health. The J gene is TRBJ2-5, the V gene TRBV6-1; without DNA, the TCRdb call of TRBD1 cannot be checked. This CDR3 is CASSAQPGVGETQYF.